The sequence of this T cell receptor (beta chain) was determined in a study of cytomegalovirus exposure and HLA in healthy donors. At the time of sampling, donors were nominally healthy, though unrecorded immune exposures were likely. Primers included in the PCR were 60 Vbeta and 13 Jbeta primers. The protocol was immunoSEQ multiplex PCR, while the TCRdb copy is restricted to in-frame clones and leaves out a portion. Altogether roughly 180,000 clones are present, approximately 80% being singletons, with the ten largest covering more than 1%. On this clone: Its antigen remains unidentified.

Broader study findings: Sequencing depth roughly uniform across donors was assumed in presence/absence analyses.

The CDR3 contains 13 residues. The germline V gene has CDR1 SGHAT and CDR2 FQNNGV. Deletions cut 1 base from V and 4 bases from J, with 8 bases between. This clonotype was sampled from a boy between 2 and 10 years old in good health and CMV-seronegative. Sequencing used PBMCs. V usage is TRBV11-2 and J usage is TRBJ2-7; unclear D gene. CDR3 coding DNA: TGTGCCAGCAGCTTAGGTTCGTTTTACGAGCAGTACTTC. It is translated as CASSLGSFYEQYF.